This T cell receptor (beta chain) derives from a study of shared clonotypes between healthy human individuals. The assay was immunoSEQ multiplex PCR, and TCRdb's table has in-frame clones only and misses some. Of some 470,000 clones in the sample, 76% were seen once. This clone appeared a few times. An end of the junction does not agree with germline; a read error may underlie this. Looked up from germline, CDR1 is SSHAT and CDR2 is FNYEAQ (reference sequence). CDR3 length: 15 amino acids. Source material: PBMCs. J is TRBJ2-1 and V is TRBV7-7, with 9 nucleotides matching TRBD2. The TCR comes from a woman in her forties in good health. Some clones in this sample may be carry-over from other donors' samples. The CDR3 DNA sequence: TGTGCTAGCAGCCTTGGGACTAGCAGCGACAATGAGCAGTTCTTC. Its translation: CASSLGTSSDNEQFF.